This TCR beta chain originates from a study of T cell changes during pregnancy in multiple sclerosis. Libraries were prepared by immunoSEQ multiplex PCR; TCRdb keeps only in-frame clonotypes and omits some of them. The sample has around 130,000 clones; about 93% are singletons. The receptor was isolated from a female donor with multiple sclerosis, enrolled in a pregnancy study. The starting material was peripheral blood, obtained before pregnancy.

CDR3 loop: CASSLELPSGYTF. CDR3 sequence (DNA): TGTGCCAGCAGCTTAGAGCTCCCCTCCGGCTACACCTTC. The chain is built from TRBV7-2 and TRBJ1-2; unclear D gene. The V end lost 1 base, the J end lost 8 bases, and 11 bases lay between the germline ends. There are 13 residues in the CDR3. CDR1 and CDR2 (germline): SGHTA, FQGNSA.